This T cell receptor (beta chain) was identified in a study of T-cell reconstitution after alpha-beta-depleted transplantation in children. Whole-study findings and limits: Surviving recipient T cells and intrathymic progenitors accounted for some patients' high TCRbeta diversity at day 60. T-cell numbers and diversity one year post-transplant derived largely from freshly generated T cells. Several hundred rapidly expanded clones from non-depleted graft cells reportedly supplied alpha-beta T cells about two months post-transplant.

For TCRbeta, the library was prepared with unique molecular identifiers. Each CDR3 protein gets one entry after TCRdb re-called the PCR reads with MiXCR. Altogether approximately 1,000,000 distinct CDR3 sequences are present, about 26% being singletons, with the ten largest covering roughly 31%. The CDR3 runs 15 residues. Germline CDR1 is SNHLY and CDR2 is FYNNEI. Between the trimmed V and J ends, which lost 6 bases and 0 bases, there was a span of 14 bases. This clonotype has just a few counts. What it binds is not known. The V gene is TRBV2, the J gene TRBJ2-5; no clear D. Sequencing was performed on PBMCs, mostly from graft donor cells, taken 360 days after TCRalphabeta/CD19-depleted stem cell transplant. The TCR was taken from a boy younger than two who had a stem cell transplant for SCID, so the T cells may come from the graft donor. The CDR3 nucleotides are TGTGCCAGCAGGGGCAGCCCCTTGTACCAAGAGACCCAGTACTTC. This sequence encodes CASRGSPLYQETQYF. Full variable domain (missing parts from reference TRBV2 and TRBJ2-5): EPEVTQTPSHQVTQMGQEVILRCVPISNHLYFYWYRQILGQKVEFLVSFYNNEISEKSEIFDDQFSVERPDGSNFTLKIRSTKLEDSAMYFCASRGSPLYQETQYFGPGTRLLVL.